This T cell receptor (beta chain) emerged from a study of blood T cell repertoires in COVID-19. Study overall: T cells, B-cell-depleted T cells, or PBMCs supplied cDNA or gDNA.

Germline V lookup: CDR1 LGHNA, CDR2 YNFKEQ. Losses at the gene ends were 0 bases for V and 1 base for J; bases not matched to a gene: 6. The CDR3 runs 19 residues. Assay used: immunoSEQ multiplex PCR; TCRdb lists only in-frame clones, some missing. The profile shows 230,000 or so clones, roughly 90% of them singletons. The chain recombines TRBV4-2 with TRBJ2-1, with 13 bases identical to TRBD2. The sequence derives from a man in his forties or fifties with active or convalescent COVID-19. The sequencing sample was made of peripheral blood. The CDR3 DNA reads TGTGCCAGCAGCCAAGACCCCTCGACTAGCGGGAGGTCCTACAATGAGCAGTTCTTC. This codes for CASSQDPSTSGRSYNEQFF.